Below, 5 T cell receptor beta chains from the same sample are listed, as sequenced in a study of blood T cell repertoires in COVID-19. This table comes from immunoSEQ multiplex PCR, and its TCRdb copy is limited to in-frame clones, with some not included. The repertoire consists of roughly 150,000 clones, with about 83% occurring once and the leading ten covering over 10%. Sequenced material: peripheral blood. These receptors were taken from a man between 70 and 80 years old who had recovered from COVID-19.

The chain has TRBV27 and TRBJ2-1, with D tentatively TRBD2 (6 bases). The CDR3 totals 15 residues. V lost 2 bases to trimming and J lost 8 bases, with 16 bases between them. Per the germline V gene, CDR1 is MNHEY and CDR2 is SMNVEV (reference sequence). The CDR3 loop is CASSLTSGTRDEQFF. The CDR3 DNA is TGTGCCAGCAGTTTAACCTCCGGGACTCGGGATGAGCAGTTCTTC.

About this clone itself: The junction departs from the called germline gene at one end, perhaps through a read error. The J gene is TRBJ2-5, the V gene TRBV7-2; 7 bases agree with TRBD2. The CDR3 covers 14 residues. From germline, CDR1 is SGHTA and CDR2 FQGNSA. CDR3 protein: CASSPAGHQETQYF. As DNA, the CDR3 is TGTGCCAGCAGCCCAGCGGGGCACCAGGAGACCCAGTACTTC.

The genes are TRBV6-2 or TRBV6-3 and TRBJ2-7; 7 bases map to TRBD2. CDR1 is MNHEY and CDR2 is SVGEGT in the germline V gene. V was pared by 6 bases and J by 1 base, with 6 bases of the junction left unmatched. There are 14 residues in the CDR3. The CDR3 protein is CASSLTSFSYEQYF. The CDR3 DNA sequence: TGTGCCAGCAGCTTGACTAGCTTTTCCTACGAGCAGTACTTC.

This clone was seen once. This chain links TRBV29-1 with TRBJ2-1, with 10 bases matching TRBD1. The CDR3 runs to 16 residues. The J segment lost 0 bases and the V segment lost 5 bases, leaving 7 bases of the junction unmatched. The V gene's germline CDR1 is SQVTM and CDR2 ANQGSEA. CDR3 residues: CSVPGTGDSSYNEQFF. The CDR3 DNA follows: TGCAGCGTTCCTGGGACAGGGGACAGCTCCTACAATGAGCAGTTCTTC.

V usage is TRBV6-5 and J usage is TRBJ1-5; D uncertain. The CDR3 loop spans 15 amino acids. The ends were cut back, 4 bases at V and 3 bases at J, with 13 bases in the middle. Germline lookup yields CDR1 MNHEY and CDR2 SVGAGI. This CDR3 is CASSLGAGYNQPQHF. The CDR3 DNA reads TGTGCCAGCAGTTTGGGAGCGGGTTACAATCAGCCCCAGCATTTT.